The T cell receptor beta chain under discussion was sequenced for a study of shared clonotypes between healthy human individuals. Profiling relied on immunoSEQ multiplex PCR, and the TCRdb table lists in-frame clones only, not all of them. The sample has millions of clones; under 95% are singletons. The CDR3 loop spans 17 amino acids. V gave up 0 bases and J gave up 3 bases, with 18 bases separating them. From germline, CDR1 is SGHAT and CDR2 FQNNGV. Naive CD8 cells lacked CD45RO, underwent positive selection for CCR7 and left out terminally differentiated effector memory CD45RA+ cells. The receptor's source is a man between 18 and 35 years old in good health. Some clones in this sample may be carry-over from other donors' samples. The sequencing input was naive CD8+ T cells from PBMCs. The chain couples TRBV11-2 to TRBJ2-7; D possibly uses TRBD1 or TRBD2 (5 bases each). The CDR3 region is CASSLDLGVEMVYEQYF. DNA for the CDR3: TGTGCCAGCAGCTTAGATCTGGGGGTGGAAATGGTCTACGAGCAGTACTTC.